What follows are 32 T cell receptor beta chains derived from one specimen sequenced in a study of blood T cell repertoires in COVID-19. TCRdb's table, derived via immunoSEQ multiplex PCR, lists solely in-frame clones and lacks some. The sample contains approximately 77,000 clones, about 80% of which appear only once. Specimen: peripheral blood. These receptors were taken from a woman aged 65 to 85 with acute or convalescent COVID-19.

The chain joins TRBV7-9 to TRBJ1-1; a possible D gene is TRBD1 (5 bases). Per germline, CDR1 SEHNR and CDR2 FQNEAQ (reference sequence). The CDR3 length is 14 residues. Trimming took 3 bases from V and 4 from J, leaving 12 bases between them. The CDR3: CASSFTQGSTEAFF. CDR3 DNA: TGTGCCAGCAGCTTCACCCAGGGTTCCACTGAAGCTTTCTTT.

The chain combines TRBV5-1 with TRBJ1-1; perhaps TRBD1 as D (5 bases). Trimming took off 5 bases at V and 6 bases at J, with 8 bases between the two ends. Germline CDR1 and CDR2: SGHRS and YFSETQ. The CDR3 consists of 11 residues. The DNA for the CDR3 is TGCGCCAGCAGAGGAGGGGCTGAAGCTTTCTTT. Translating gives CASRGGAEAFF.

The rearrangement links TRBV7-2 to TRBJ2-3; weak D call: TRBD1 (5 bases). This CDR3 comprises 14 residues. The V gene's germline CDR1 is SGHTA and CDR2 FQGNSA. The ends were cut back, 0 bases at V and 4 bases at J, with 8 bases in the middle. This CDR3 is CASSLAVGADTQYF. The CDR3 DNA follows: TGTGCCAGCAGCTTAGCGGTAGGGGCAGATACGCAGTATTTT.

CDR3 nucleotide sequence: TGTGCCAGCAGCCGGGGTAGCGGGGCGAACACCGGGGAGCTGTTTTTT. Protein: CASSRGSGANTGELFF. The rearrangement uses TRBV9 and TRBJ2-2; 8 bases map to TRBD2. Germline assignment: CDR1 SGDLS and CDR2 YYNGEE. With 4 bases clipped from V and 0 bases from J, the junction kept 5 bases outside the gene matches. CDR3 length equals 16 residues.

This clone has ten or more counts. This chain links TRBV7-9 with TRBJ1-6; D unclear. Germline loops: CDR1 SEHNR, CDR2 FQNEAQ (reference sequence). CDR3 length: 15 amino acids. V was shortened by 5 bases and J by 7 bases, with 15 bases between the two germline ends. As DNA, the CDR3 is TGTGCCAGCAGCGCCATGCCAGGTGGGAATTCACCCCTCCACTTT. It encodes CASSAMPGGNSPLHF.

This sequence joins TRBV6-2 or TRBV6-3 and TRBJ2-1; D may be TRBD1 (8 bases). The germline gives CDR1 MNHEY, CDR2 SVGEGT. V was pared by 2 bases and J by 1 base, with 12 bases between. The CDR3 loop spans 16 amino acids. The CDR3 nucleotides are TGTGCCAGCAGTTACGGACAGGGACTATCCTACAATGAGCAGTTCTTC. Its translation: CASSYGQGLSYNEQFF.

The chain couples TRBV27 to TRBJ2-3, with 12 nucleotides matching TRBD2. Per the germline V gene, CDR1 is MNHEY and CDR2 is SMNVEV (reference sequence). V lost 5 bases, J lost 3 bases, and 0 bases stayed unmatched. The CDR3 has 14 amino acids. The DNA for the CDR3 is TGTGCCAGCAGTGGACTAGCGGGGACAGATACGCAGTATTTT. Its translation is CASSGLAGTDTQYF.

Concerning this clone: It is unclear where the CDR3 begins or ends on the DNA, so no DNA is shown, and the CDR3 is as TCRdb lists it. The CDR3 protein is CASSDSSGQREQFF. V gene TRBV18 combines with J gene TRBJ2-1; the tabulated D call, TRBD2, remains unverified against the DNA. CDR1 is KGHSH and CDR2 is LQKENI in the germline V gene. The CDR3 is 14 residues long, counting both termini.

The V gene is TRBV9, the J gene TRBJ2-3, with 9 bases matching TRBD2. The junction had 4 bases not matched to a gene; V was cut back by 0 bases and J by 5 bases. This CDR3 region has 15 residues. Germline V gives CDR1 SGDLS, CDR2 YYNGEE. In DNA form, the CDR3 reads TGTGCCAGCAGCGTAGATGCGGGGGGGAGAGATACGCAGTATTTT. As protein: CASSVDAGGRDTQYF.

This sequence joins TRBV5-1 and TRBJ1-1, with TRBD1 identical over 8 bases. The CDR3 has 17 residues. J was trimmed by 0 bases and V by 6 bases; bases with no gene match: 13. CDR1 is SGHRS, CDR2 YFSETQ, per germline. The CDR3 loop is CASNEDRALPMNTEAFF. The CDR3 DNA reads TGCGCCAGCAACGAGGACAGGGCCCTGCCTATGAACACTGAAGCTTTCTTT.

The V gene is TRBV19, the J gene TRBJ1-5; D not resolved. V was shortened by 1 base and J by 3 bases, with 4 bases between the two germline ends. Germline assignment: CDR1 LNHDA and CDR2 SQIVND (reference sequence). The CDR3 sequence is 13 residues long. In DNA form, the CDR3 reads TGTGCCAGTAGTATAGGCGACAATCAGCCCCAGCATTTT. Translation: CASSIGDNQPQHF.

This clone was seen a handful of times. This rearrangement joins TRBV4-1 to TRBJ2-3; TRBD2 matches at 10 bases. CDR3 length: 17 amino acids. Trimming removed 4 bases from V and 0 bases from J; junction bases left unmatched: 7. The germline CDR1 and CDR2 sequences are MGHRA and YSYEKL. The CDR3, as DNA: TGCGCCAGCAGCCTACTGACTAGCGGGTATAGCACAGATACGCAGTATTTT. Protein: CASSLLTSGYSTDTQYF.

The chain has TRBV6-5 and TRBJ1-1; possibly TRBD1 for D (6 bases). Trimming left V 4 bases short and J 4 bases short, with 13 bases between. CDR1 and CDR2 (germline): MNHEY, SVGAGI. CDR3 length: 14 amino acids. Here the CDR3 DNA reads TGTGCCAGCAGTTCACAGGGATGGAGCACTGAAGCTTTCTTT. Amino acid sequence: CASSSQGWSTEAFF.

V usage is TRBV3-1 (or the pseudogene TRBV3-2) and J usage is TRBJ1-3, with D hard to call. Trimming took off 1 base at V and 0 bases at J, with 7 bases between the two ends. CDR3 size: 15 residues. The germline CDR1 and CDR2 sequences are LGHDT and YNNKEL (reference sequence). The CDR3 DNA is TGTGCCAGCAGCCAAGTACGCTACTCTGGAAACACCATATATTTT. It translates to CASSQVRYSGNTIYF.

The chain joins TRBV21-1 to TRBJ1-6; TRBD1, the table's D call, lacks a check against the DNA. TRBV21-1 is a documented pseudogene. The CDR3 is 18 residues long. CDR3 protein: CASSRGGDRSSYNSPLHF. CDR3 bases: TGTGCCAGCAGCAGGGGGGGGGACAGGAGCTCCTATAATTCACCCCTCCACTTT.

This sequence joins TRBV14 and TRBJ1-1; 9 bases align to TRBD1. J gave up 4 bases and V 1 base, and 10 bases lay outside the gene matches. The CDR3 totals 17 residues. Germline lookup yields CDR1 SGHDN and CDR2 FVKESK. This CDR3 reads CASSQVTGGLSGTEAFF. CDR3 DNA sequence: TGTGCCAGCAGCCAAGTAACAGGGGGCTTATCGGGCACTGAAGCTTTCTTT.

The chain has TRBV6-1 and TRBJ1-5; 9 nucleotides line up with TRBD1. The CDR3 totals 15 residues. Germline CDR1 reads MNHNS; CDR2 reads SASEGT. J was trimmed by 6 bases and V by 1 base; bases with no gene match: 4. The CDR3 nucleotides are TGTGCCAGCAGTGAAGTACAGGGGGCCGGTCAGCCCCAGCATTTT. Translating it yields CASSEVQGAGQPQHF.

The V call is TRBV4-1, the J call TRBJ2-2, with D unclear. The germline V and J ends were trimmed by 0 bases and 4 bases, with 15 bases remaining between them. Germline CDR1 MGHRA, CDR2 YSYEKL. There are 17 residues in the CDR3. DNA for the CDR3: TGCGCCAGCAGCCAAGATCCCCCAGGCAGGCCCACCGGGGAGCTGTTTTTT. Translated: CASSQDPPGRPTGELFF.

The chain joins TRBV4-1 to TRBJ1-5; no firm D call. CDR1 and CDR2 (germline): MGHRA, YSYEKL. The V end lost 0 bases, the J end lost 6 bases, and 6 bases lay between the germline ends. CDR3 size: 13 residues. The DNA for the CDR3 is TGCGCCAGCAGCCAAGATGTGGCTCAGCCCCAGCATTTT. As protein: CASSQDVAQPQHF.

The chain is built from TRBV11-2 and TRBJ2-1, with TRBD2 matching over 8 bases. There are 16 residues in the CDR3. The trim removed 5 bases at V and 3 bases at J, leaving 9 bases unmatched. Per germline, CDR1 SGHAT and CDR2 FQNNGV. In nucleotides, the CDR3 is TGTGCCAGCAGCCTCTTAATAGCGGGAATCTACAATGAGCAGTTCTTC. Its protein product is CASSLLIAGIYNEQFF.

The chain carries TRBV24-1 and TRBJ2-3, with 10 bases lining up with TRBD2. Losses at the gene ends were 7 bases for V and 2 bases for J; bases not matched to a gene: 8. The CDR3 spans 16 residues. Germline CDR1 is KGHDR and CDR2 is SFDVKD. The CDR3 DNA follows: TGTGCCACCAGCATGACAAGCGGGGGGGCCACAGATACGCAGTATTTT. It translates to CATSMTSGGATDTQYF.

The chain combines TRBV13 with TRBJ2-3; TRBD2 aligns across 10 bases. The CDR3 loop spans 18 amino acids. The germline CDR1 and CDR2 sequences are PRHDT and FYEKMQ (reference sequence). Germline trimming cut 4 bases from V and 2 bases from J; bases unmatched to any gene: 12. The CDR3 region is CASSSVFPSGGPTDTQYF. In nucleotides, the CDR3 is TGTGCCAGCAGCTCAGTCTTCCCTAGCGGGGGACCCACAGATACGCAGTATTTT.

The V call is TRBV20-1, the J call TRBJ2-1; 7 bases are shared with TRBD1. J was trimmed by 5 bases and V by 3 bases; bases with no gene match: 10. CDR3 size: 15 residues. The germline V gene encodes CDR1 DFQATT and CDR2 SNEGSKA (reference sequence). The CDR3 spells CSASAPDRIHNEQFF. The CDR3, as DNA: TGCAGTGCTAGTGCCCCGGACAGGATTCACAATGAGCAGTTCTTC.

CDR3: CASSYPGPGSTEAFF. The CDR3 nucleotides are TGTGCCAGCAGTTACCCAGGACCGGGAAGCACTGAAGCTTTCTTT. V gene TRBV6-2 or TRBV6-3 combines with J gene TRBJ1-1; D is unresolved. Germline V gives CDR1 MNHEY, CDR2 SVGEGT. V lost 2 bases to trimming and J lost 4 bases, with 14 bases between them. The CDR3 length is 15 residues.

The rearrangement joins TRBV7-2 to TRBJ2-1; possible D gene TRBD2, 6 bases. Germline CDR1 SGHTA, CDR2 FQGNSA. Deletions cut 1 base from V and 8 bases from J, with 15 bases between. This CDR3 spans 15 amino acids. The CDR3 is CASSLELASVDEQFF. CDR3 sequence (DNA): TGTGCCAGCAGCTTAGAACTCGCTAGCGTCGATGAGCAGTTCTTC.

The CDR3 is CASSLEGFPSLTDTQYF. The CDR3 bases are TGTGCCAGCAGCTTGGAGGGGTTCCCCTCTCTCACAGATACGCAGTATTTT. This chain uses TRBV5-8 with TRBJ2-3; D perhaps matches TRBD1 (5 bases). CDR1 is SGHTS and CDR2 is YDEGEE in the germline V gene. The CDR3 sequence is 17 residues long. V shed 0 bases and J shed 2 bases, with 16 bases lying between them.

CDR3 nucleotide sequence: TGCGCCAGCAGCCAAGATCAGCGGGGCGCGAGTTCACCCCTCCACTTT. Translated, it gives CASSQDQRGASSPLHF. This chain links TRBV4-3 with TRBJ1-6; TRBD1 is a possible D gene (5 bases). Per germline, CDR1 LGHNA and CDR2 YSLEER. V was shortened by 0 bases and J by 9 bases, with 15 bases between the two germline ends. There are 16 residues in the CDR3.

The rearrangement uses TRBV19 and TRBJ2-4, with 10 bases lining up with TRBD2. From germline, CDR1 is LNHDA and CDR2 SQIVND (reference sequence). The CDR3 contains 17 residues. After removal of 0 bases from V and 4 bases from J, the junction contained 6 bases not matched to a gene. CDR3: CASSIDNSGGVKNIQYF. The DNA of the CDR3 is TGTGCCAGTAGTATAGATAACAGCGGGGGGGTTAAAAACATTCAGTACTTC.

The chain recombines TRBV6-6 with TRBJ1-2; D possibly corresponds to TRBD1 (5 bases). V shed 7 bases and J shed 0 bases, with 9 bases lying between them. This CDR3 comprises 13 residues. Germline loops: CDR1 MNHNY, CDR2 SVGAGI (reference sequence). CDR3 nucleotides: TGTGCCAGCACCCCAGGGACTAACTATGGCTACACCTTC. Its translation is CASTPGTNYGYTF.

This sequence joins TRBV6-5 and TRBJ1-2; the match to TRBD1 covers 7 bases. CDR1 is MNHEY, CDR2 SVGAGI, per germline. Losses at the gene ends were 0 bases for V and 8 bases for J; bases not matched to a gene: 9. The CDR3 totals 15 residues. CDR3 DNA: TGTGCCAGCAGTTACTCCCGGACAGGAGCCGCGGGCTACACCTTC. Protein: CASSYSRTGAAGYTF.

The chain employs TRBV5-5 and TRBJ1-2; D is ambiguous. The germline V gene encodes CDR1 SGHKS and CDR2 YYEKEE (reference sequence). Trimming cost V 2 bases and J 3 bases, with 26 bases left between them. CDR3 size: 19 residues. CDR3 region: CASSFSLVSTSKPDYGYTF. The CDR3 DNA reads TGTGCCAGCAGCTTTTCTTTAGTAAGCACGAGTAAACCTGACTATGGCTACACCTTC.

This clone was seen a few times. The chain combines TRBV19 with TRBJ1-6; possible D gene TRBD1, 6 bases. The CDR3 sequence is 15 residues long. V was shortened by 4 bases and J by 6 bases, with 13 bases between the two germline ends. CDR1 and CDR2 from the germline V gene are LNHDA and SQIVND (reference sequence). The chain's CDR3 is CASSTPGHRNSPLHF. In DNA, the CDR3 is TGTGCCAGTAGTACTCCGGGACATCGTAATTCACCCCTCCACTTT.